The 14 T cell receptor beta chains given below trace back to one sample, sequenced in a study of blood T cell repertoires in COVID-19. Sequencing used immunoSEQ multiplex PCR; TCRdb keeps in-frame clones, though not all of them. In the table there are about 120,000 clones, 75% to 90% of which are singletons. The sample comprised peripheral blood. These TCRs come from a woman in her 70s with acute or convalescent COVID-19.

V is TRBV9 and J is TRBJ1-4; 9 bases line up with TRBD1. Trimming at V came to 4 bases and at J to 8 bases, leaving 6 bases not matched to a gene. This CDR3 region has 14 residues. Germline V CDR1 and CDR2: SGDLS, YYNGEE. The CDR3 is CASSWGQGKEKLFF. The CDR3 DNA reads as TGTGCCAGCAGCTGGGGACAGGGAAAGGAAAAACTGTTTTTT.

The V gene is TRBV5-4, the J gene TRBJ2-5, with D possibly being TRBD2 (6 bases). With 0 bases removed from V and 4 bases from J, the gap between germline ends came to 13 bases. In germline, CDR1 is SGHNT, CDR2 YYREEE (reference sequence). The CDR3 covers 15 residues. CDR3 residues: CASSLVGAGGETQYF. In nucleotides, the CDR3 is TGTGCCAGCAGCTTGGTTGGGGCCGGGGGAGAGACCCAGTACTTC.

This rearrangement joins TRBV7-9 to TRBJ2-7, with 8 bases matching TRBD2. CDR1 is SEHNR, CDR2 FQNEAQ, per germline (reference sequence). The CDR3 covers 18 residues. V was clipped by 2 bases and J by 5 bases; unmatched bases: 17. CDR3 protein: CASSLTVRTSLGGHEQYF. The CDR3 DNA reads as TGTGCCAGCAGCTTAACTGTCCGGACTAGCCTGGGGGGCCACGAGCAGTACTTC. Full variable domain (outside the CDR3, taken from reference TRBV7-9 and TRBJ2-7): DTGVSQNPRHKITKRGQNVTFRCDPISEHNRLYWYRQTLGQGPEFLTYFQNEAQLEKSRLLSDRFSAERPKGSFSTLEIQRTEQGDSAMYLCASSLTVRTSLGGHEQYFGPGTRLTVT.

The chain couples TRBV30 to TRBJ1-5; no clear D gene. The germline V and J ends were trimmed by 2 bases and 4 bases, with 9 bases remaining between them. The CDR3 has 13 amino acids. Germline lookup yields CDR1 GTSNPN and CDR2 SVGIG (reference sequence). The CDR3 sequence is CAWSLGPNQPQHF. CDR3 nucleotides: TGTGCCTGGAGTCTTGGGCCTAATCAGCCCCAGCATTTT. Supplemented by reference TRBV30 and TRBJ1-5, the full variable domain reads SQTIHQWPATLVQPVGSPLSLECTVEGTSNPNLYWYRQAAGRGLQLLFYSVGIGQISSEVPQNLSASRPQDRQFILSSKKLLLSDSGFYLCAWSLGPNQPQHFGDGTRLSIL.

Written as DNA, the CDR3 is TGTGCCAGCAGTCGGCCTCCAGGCGAAGCTTTCTTT. Residues: CASSRPPGEAFF. V gene TRBV12-3 or TRBV12-4 combines with J gene TRBJ1-1, with no clear D. The V and J ends lost 5 bases and 8 bases respectively, with 12 bases between them. This CDR3 region has 12 residues.

The gene calls are TRBV5-1 and TRBJ2-2; D is ambiguous. CDR3 size: 14 residues. V dropped 2 bases and J dropped 0 bases, with 5 bases sitting between them. CDR1 is SGHRS and CDR2 is YFSETQ in the germline V gene. The CDR3 reads CASSFESNTGELFF. CDR3 coding DNA: TGCGCCAGCAGCTTTGAGTCGAACACCGGGGAGCTGTTTTTT.

A word on this clone: This CDR3 is also generated by other DNA sequences in the sample. The V call is TRBV30, the J call TRBJ1-1, with 7 bases that match TRBD1. Germline CDR1 GTSNPN, CDR2 SVGIG (reference sequence). The CDR3 extends over 13 amino acids. J lost 1 base, V lost 5 bases, and 4 bases had no gene match. DNA for the CDR3: TGTGCCTGGGGGAGACAGGGGAACACTGAAGCTTTCTTT. Protein sequence: CAWGRQGNTEAFF.

This chain links TRBV12-3 or TRBV12-4 with TRBJ2-7; D may be TRBD1 (6 bases). V dropped 6 bases and J dropped 4 bases, with 10 bases sitting between them. The CDR3 totals 12 residues. The CDR3 DNA reads TGTGCCAGCAGGGACAGCCTATACGAGCAGTACTTC. Amino acids: CASRDSLYEQYF.

This clone was found once. J is TRBJ2-5 and V is TRBV2; 11 positions agree with TRBD2. Germline CDR1 SNHLY, CDR2 FYNNEI. The CDR3 length is 15 residues. V gave up 6 bases and J gave up 3 bases; unmatched junction bases: 6. The CDR3 spells CASRGQGLAEETQYF. CDR3 sequence (DNA): TGTGCCAGCAGGGGCCAGGGACTAGCGGAAGAGACCCAGTACTTC.

The V and J genes are TRBV5-5 and TRBJ2-1; no clear D. Germline assignment: CDR1 SGHKS and CDR2 YYEKEE (reference sequence). V lost 1 base, J lost 3 bases, and 17 bases lay in between. This CDR3 has 17 residues. CDR3 sequence reads: CASSLYLSSRGYNEQFF. The DNA of the CDR3 is TGTGCCAGCAGCTTGTATCTCAGCTCTAGAGGCTACAATGAGCAGTTCTTC.

The J gene is TRBJ2-5, the V gene TRBV19, with D maybe TRBD2 (5 bases). V was clipped by 5 bases and J by 4 bases, with 11 bases between them. CDR1 and CDR2 (germline): LNHDA, SQIVND (reference sequence). CDR3 length equals 13 residues. The CDR3 loop reads CASSAAVRETQYF. CDR3 nucleotide sequence: TGTGCCAGTAGTGCAGCGGTCAGAGAGACCCAGTACTTC.

The V and J genes are TRBV6-5 and TRBJ1-6; TRBD1 matches at 8 bases. The germline V gene has CDR1 MNHEY and CDR2 SVGAGI. The CDR3 has 15 residues. The V gene end was trimmed by 0 bases and the J gene end by 7 bases; junction bases not matched to a gene: 2. CDR3 loop: CASSYSTGGNSPLHF. In DNA form, the CDR3 reads TGTGCCAGCAGTTACTCCACAGGGGGAAATTCACCCCTCCACTTT.

This clone was detected only a few times. The rearrangement joins TRBV29-1 to TRBJ2-7, with TRBD1 identical over 7 bases. Looked up from germline, CDR1 is SQVTM and CDR2 is ANQGSEA. The J segment lost 3 bases and the V segment lost 2 bases, leaving 4 bases of the junction unmatched. This CDR3 has 13 amino acids. In nucleotides, the CDR3 is TGCAGCGTTGAAAGGGGGCCCGACTACGAGCAGTACTTC. Translating it yields CSVERGPDYEQYF.

The genes are TRBV6-5 and TRBJ1-4; weak D call: TRBD1 (5 bases). The CDR3 sequence is 16 residues long. Trimming removed 0 bases from V and 0 bases from J, with 8 bases in between. Germline assignment: CDR1 MNHEY and CDR2 SVGAGI. CDR3 residues: CASSYSQGTTNEKLFF. The CDR3 bases are TGTGCCAGCAGTTACTCCCAGGGAACAACTAATGAAAAACTGTTTTTT.